This T cell receptor beta chain was observed in a study of blood T cell repertoires in COVID-19. Living in 24 US areas, the participants were between about 18 and 100 years of age. Germline V lookup: CDR1 SGHAT, CDR2 FQNNGV. V dropped 5 bases and J dropped 1; count of bases not matched to a gene: 13. The CDR3 has 19 residues. Profiled with immunoSEQ multiplex PCR; TCRdb holds only in-frame clones, not every one. In the table there are approximately 240,000 clones, around 90% of which are singletons. This chain connects TRBV11-2 to TRBJ1-3; 11 nucleotides agree with TRBD1. The source material was PBMCs or T cells enriched from blood (not recorded which). This sequence originates from a woman in her twenties or thirties with acute COVID-19. The CDR3 sequence: CASSVGPGQGVVSGNTIYF. The CDR3 DNA sequence: TGTGCCAGCAGCGTAGGACCGGGACAGGGGGTCGTATCTGGAAACACCATATATTTT.